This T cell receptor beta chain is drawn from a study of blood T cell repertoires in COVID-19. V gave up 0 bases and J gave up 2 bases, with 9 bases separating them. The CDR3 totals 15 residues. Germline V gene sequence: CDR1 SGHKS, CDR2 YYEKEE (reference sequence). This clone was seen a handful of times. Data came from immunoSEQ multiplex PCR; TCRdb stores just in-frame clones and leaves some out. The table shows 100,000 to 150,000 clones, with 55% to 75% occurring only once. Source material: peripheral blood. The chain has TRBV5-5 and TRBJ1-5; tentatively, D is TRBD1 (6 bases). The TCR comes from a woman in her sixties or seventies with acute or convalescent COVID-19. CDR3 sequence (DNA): TGTGCCAGCAGCTTGGTAGCAGGGGGCAATCAGCCCCAGCATTTT. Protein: CASSLVAGGNQPQHF. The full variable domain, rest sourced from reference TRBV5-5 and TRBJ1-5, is DAGVTQSPTHLIKTRGQQVTLRCSPISGHKSVSWYQQVLGQGPQFIFQYYEKEERGRGNFPDRFSARQFPNYSSELNVNALLLGDSALYLCASSLVAGGNQPQHFGDGTRLSIL.